The sequence of this T cell receptor (beta chain) was determined in a study of vaccination effects on CD4 cells after COVID-19. Study information: The median interval between the second dose and post-vaccine sampling was 72 days.

Viral peptide pool expansion of antigen-specific CD4+ T cells preceded sequencing in the ViraFEST assay. Scientists isolated CD4+ T cells after a roughly ten-day culture period ended. Each participant received a vaccine that was either BNT162b2 or mRNA-1273, given as two doses. No vaccinee had earlier SARS-CoV-2 infection, and nucleocapsid antibodies were negative. Cultures used 2 million or so PBMC per well, 9 to 10 IU/ml IL-2 and around 9.8 ug/ml peptides. As for this clone: Its antigen is unknown.

The ends were cut back, 0 bases at V and 8 bases at J, with 17 bases in the middle. The length of the CDR3 is 15 residues. Germline V gene sequence: CDR1 GTSNPN, CDR2 SVGIG (reference sequence). Study-level results: Researchers report that only 1 of 255 vaccine-induced clones in healthy vaccinees cross-reacted with common cold coronaviruses.

Measured with immunoSEQ multiplex PCR; TCRdb has only the in-frame clones, and not every one. This table holds about 26,000 clones, over 60% found once. This receptor was taken from a human donor who received a COVID-19 vaccine. Some clones in this sample may be carry-over from other donors' samples. The V call is TRBV30, the J call TRBJ2-1; D may be TRBD2 (7 bases). Here the sequenced sample was CD4+ T cells from PBMCs cultured with SARS-CoV-2 spike peptides, taken after COVID-19 vaccination. In DNA form, the CDR3 reads TGTGCCTGGAGTGTTCGCGGGGGCGGCTGGTATGAGCAGTTCTTC. It translates to CAWSVRGGGWYEQFF.